The 11 T cell receptor beta chains given below trace back to one sample, sequenced in a study of T cells in Graves' hyperthyroidism and ophthalmopathy. The source material, RNA transcripts, was used to amplify TCR beta CDR3 regions. During a first-round RT-PCR of the TCR CDR3, the HTBI primer set was used. One entry per CDR3 protein, called by TCRdb with MiXCR from the multiplex PCR reads. This table has about 320,000 distinct CDR3 sequences, 16% appearing once. Sequencing was carried out using blood. The receptors here all came from a man aged 25 to 40 with Graves' hyperthyroidism.

The chain carries TRBV4-1 and TRBJ2-1, with a tentative D call TRBD2 (6 bases). The germline CDR1 and CDR2 sequences are MGHRA and YSYEKL. The length of the CDR3 is 13 residues. The V and J ends lost 2 bases and 14 bases respectively, with 16 bases between them. The CDR3 is CASSQTSTSSEFF. CDR3 coding DNA: TGCGCCAGCAGCCAAACCTCCACTAGCTCGGAGTTCTTC.

The chain joins TRBV28 to TRBJ2-7; TRBD1 matches at 9 bases. This CDR3 has 15 residues. J was trimmed by 4 bases and V by 4 bases; bases with no gene match: 8. Germline V gene data show CDR1 as MDHEN and CDR2 as SYDVKM. CDR3: CASSSSGQGLYEQYF. CDR3 sequence (DNA): TGTGCCAGCAGTTCATCGGGACAGGGTTTATACGAGCAGTACTTC. The full variable domain, its missing parts supplied by reference TRBV28 and TRBJ2-7, is DVKVTQSSRYLVKRTGEKVFLECVQDMDHENMFWYRQDPGLGLRLIYFSYDVKMKEKGDIPEGYSVSREKKERFSLILESASTNQTSMYLCASSSSGQGLYEQYFGPGTRLTVT.

This chain links TRBV29-1 with TRBJ2-7; possibly TRBD1 or TRBD2 for D (7 bases each). Trimming left V 4 bases short and J 6 bases short, with 13 bases between. Germline CDR1 and CDR2: SQVTM and ANQGSEA. The CDR3 contains 12 residues. CDR3 loop: CSVVRGGSEQYF. The CDR3 DNA reads as TGCAGCGTTGTCAGGGGGGGAAGCGAGCAGTACTTC.

About this clonotype: This may be a read error, as it is one base from a much larger clone. The CDR3 loop is CASGREAEAFF. In DNA, the CDR3 is TGTGCCAGCGGACGGGAAGCTGAAGCTTTCTTT. The chain recombines TRBV12-3 or TRBV12-4 with TRBJ1-1; no firm D call. V was trimmed by 8 bases and J by 6 bases, leaving 10 bases between them. This CDR3 has 11 residues.

The gene calls are TRBV5-1 and TRBJ2-7; 7 bases agree with TRBD2. V gave up 5 bases and J gave up 5 bases; unmatched junction bases: 10. This CDR3 is 14 amino acids long. Germline V CDR1 and CDR2: SGHRS, YFSETQ. CDR3 loop: CASRTGGEYNEQYF. The CDR3 DNA sequence: TGCGCCAGCAGAACGGGAGGAGAGTATAACGAGCAGTACTTC.

V is TRBV6-1 and J is TRBJ1-5, with no clear D. The germline gives CDR1 MNHNS, CDR2 SASEGT. Trimming took off 3 bases at V and 7 bases at J, with 19 bases between the two ends. The CDR3 spans 16 residues. CDR3 nucleotides: TGTGCCAGCAGTGAGGCGACCGATGGACGGATACAGCCCCAGCATTTT. Its translation is CASSEATDGRIQPQHF.

The V call is TRBV7-9, the J call TRBJ2-7; unclear D gene. Trimming left V 2 bases short and J 7 bases short, with 12 bases between. From germline, CDR1 is SEHNR and CDR2 FQNEAQ (reference sequence). This CDR3 comprises 13 residues. This chain's CDR3 is CASSLLELPEQYF. CDR3 DNA: TGTGCCAGCAGCTTATTGGAACTCCCGGAGCAGTACTTC.

A few counts support this clonotype. This chain uses TRBV11-2 with TRBJ2-7, with TRBD2 identical over 7 bases. Germline-derived CDR1 and CDR2 are SGHAT and FQNNGV. V lost 6 bases, J lost 5 bases, and 4 bases stayed unmatched. The CDR3 covers 12 residues. The DNA of the CDR3 is TGTGCCAGCAGGATGGGGGGGAACGAGCAGTACTTC. Its protein product is CASRMGGNEQYF.

This clonotype came up many times. The chain combines TRBV28 with TRBJ2-2; D unclear. V lost 1 base and J lost 4, with 1 base in between. The CDR3 covers 12 residues. CDR1 and CDR2 from the germline V gene are MDHEN and SYDVKM. The CDR3 nucleotides read TGTGCCAGCAGTTTATTCACCGGGGAGCTGTTTTTT. It encodes CASSLFTGELFF.

This clonotype was picked up many times. This sequence joins TRBV27 and TRBJ2-2; a weak D match, TRBD2 (5 bases). Looked up from germline, CDR1 is MNHEY and CDR2 is SMNVEV (reference sequence). This CDR3 contains 15 residues. Between the trimmed V and J ends, which lost 2 bases and 7 bases, there was a span of 14 bases. CDR3 coding DNA: TGTGCCAGCAGTTTAGGCTACCTTGAGGGCGGGGAGCTGTTTTTT. Protein sequence: CASSLGYLEGGELFF.

Ten or more counts support this clonotype. The chain joins TRBV11-3 to TRBJ2-1, with D perhaps TRBD1 (5 bases). The CDR3 is made up of 16 amino acids. V lost 5 bases and J lost 5, with 19 bases in between. The germline V gene has CDR1 SGHNT and CDR2 YENEEA. The CDR3 protein is CASSRRVSPLDNEQFF. The CDR3 DNA reads TGTGCCAGCAGCCGCAGGGTATCCCCTCTAGACAATGAGCAGTTCTTC.